This paragraph reports one T cell receptor (beta chain). Its antigen is still unknown. The J segment lost 5 bases and the V segment lost 0 bases, leaving 9 bases of the junction unmatched. This CDR3 has 18 amino acids. Germline V gene lookup returns CDR1 KGHDR and CDR2 SFDVKD. Profiled with immunoSEQ multiplex PCR; TCRdb holds only in-frame clones, not every one. The sample has about 140,000 clones, around 90% seen once. This sample was taken from a study of T cell responses to AZD1222 COVID-19 vaccine. At the level of the study: Second-dose intervals near 4 or 12 weeks were combined.

The study, taken as a whole, reports: Dominant at 160-218 and 743-854, vaccine-associated CD4 TCRs also spanned spike. Clonal diversity was possibly underestimated, and the donors were mostly white British, with more females.

This TCR was sampled from an adult in good health. Sequenced material: peripheral blood, taken on day 0 of AZD1222 vaccination. The V and J genes are TRBV24-1 and TRBJ2-1, with 10 bases fitting TRBD2. The CDR3 DNA reads as TGTGCCACCAGTGATTTGCCGTCGGGGACTAGCGCCGACAATGAGCAGTTCTTC. Protein sequence: CATSDLPSGTSADNEQFF.